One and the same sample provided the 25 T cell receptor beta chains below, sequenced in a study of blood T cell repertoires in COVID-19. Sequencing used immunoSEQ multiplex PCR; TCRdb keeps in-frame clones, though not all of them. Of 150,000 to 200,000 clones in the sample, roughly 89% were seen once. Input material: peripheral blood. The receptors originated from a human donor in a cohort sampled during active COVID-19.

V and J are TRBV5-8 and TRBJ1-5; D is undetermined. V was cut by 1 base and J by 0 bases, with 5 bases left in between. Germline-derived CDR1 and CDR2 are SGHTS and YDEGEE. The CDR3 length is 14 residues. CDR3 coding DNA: TGTGCCAGCAGCTTGACAGATAGCAATCAGCCCCAGCATTTT. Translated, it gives CASSLTDSNQPQHF.

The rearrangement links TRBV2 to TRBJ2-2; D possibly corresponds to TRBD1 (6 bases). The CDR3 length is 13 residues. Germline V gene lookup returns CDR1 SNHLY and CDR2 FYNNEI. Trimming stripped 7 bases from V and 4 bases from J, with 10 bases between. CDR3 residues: CASNTGLTGELFF. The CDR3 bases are TGTGCCAGCAATACAGGGCTCACCGGGGAGCTGTTTTTT.

The CDR3 spells CASSYSPLGRVRNQPQHF. CDR3 in DNA: TGTGCCAGCAGTTACTCGCCCCTGGGCAGGGTGCGCAATCAGCCCCAGCATTTT. The V and J genes are TRBV6-2 or TRBV6-3 and TRBJ1-5; tentatively, D is TRBD1 (5 bases). V lost 0 bases and J lost 2, with 17 bases in between. This CDR3 is built from 18 residues. Germline CDR1 and CDR2: MNHEY and SVGEGT.

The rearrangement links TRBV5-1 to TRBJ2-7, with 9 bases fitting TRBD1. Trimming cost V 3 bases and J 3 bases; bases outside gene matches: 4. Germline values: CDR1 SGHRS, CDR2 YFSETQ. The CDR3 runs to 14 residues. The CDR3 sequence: CASSSGTGYYEQYF. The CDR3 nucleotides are TGCGCCAGCAGCTCCGGGACAGGGTACTACGAGCAGTACTTC.

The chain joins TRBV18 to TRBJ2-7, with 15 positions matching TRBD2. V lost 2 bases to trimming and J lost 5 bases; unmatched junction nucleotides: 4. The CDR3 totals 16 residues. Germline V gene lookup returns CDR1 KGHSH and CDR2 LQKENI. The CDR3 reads CASSPGTSGRWNEQYF. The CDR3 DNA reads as TGTGCCAGCTCACCAGGGACTAGCGGGAGGTGGAACGAGCAGTACTTC.

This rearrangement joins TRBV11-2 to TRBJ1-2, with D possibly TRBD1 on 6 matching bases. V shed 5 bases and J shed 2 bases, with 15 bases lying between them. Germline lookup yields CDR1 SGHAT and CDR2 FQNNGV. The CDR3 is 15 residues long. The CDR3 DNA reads TGTGCCAGCAGCCCGCTCAGGGGACCGAACTATGGCTACACCTTC. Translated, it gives CASSPLRGPNYGYTF.

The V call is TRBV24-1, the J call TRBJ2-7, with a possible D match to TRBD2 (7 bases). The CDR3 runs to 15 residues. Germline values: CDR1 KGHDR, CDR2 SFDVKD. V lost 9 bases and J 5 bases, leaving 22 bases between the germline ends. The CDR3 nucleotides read TGTGCCACCCAGAGAGGGGGGGGACCCATGGACGAGCAGTACTTC. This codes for CATQRGGGPMDEQYF.

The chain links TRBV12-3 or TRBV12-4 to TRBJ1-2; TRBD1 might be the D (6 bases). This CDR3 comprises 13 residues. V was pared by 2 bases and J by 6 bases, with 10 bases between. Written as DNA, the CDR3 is TGTGCCAGCAGTTTATTTGGGGGCCATGGCTACACCTTC. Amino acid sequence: CASSLFGGHGYTF.

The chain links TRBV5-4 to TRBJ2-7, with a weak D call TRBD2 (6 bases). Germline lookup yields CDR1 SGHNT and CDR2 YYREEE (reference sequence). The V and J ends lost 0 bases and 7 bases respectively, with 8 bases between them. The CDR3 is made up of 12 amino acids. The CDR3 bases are TGTGCCAGCAGCTTGGATGGAGGGGAGCAGTACTTC. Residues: CASSLDGGEQYF.

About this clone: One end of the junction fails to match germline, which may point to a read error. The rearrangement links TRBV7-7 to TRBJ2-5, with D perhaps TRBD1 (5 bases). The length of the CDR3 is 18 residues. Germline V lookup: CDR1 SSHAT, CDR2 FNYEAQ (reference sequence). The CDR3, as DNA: TGTGCTAGCAGCCTCAGATGGTCAGGGCCCCGTGGACGAGAGACCCAGTACTTC. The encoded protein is CASSLRWSGPRGRETQYF.

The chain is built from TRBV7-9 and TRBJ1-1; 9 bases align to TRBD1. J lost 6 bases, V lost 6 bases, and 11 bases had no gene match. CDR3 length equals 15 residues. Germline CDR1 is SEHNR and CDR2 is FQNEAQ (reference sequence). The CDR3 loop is CASRRTTGGNAEAFF. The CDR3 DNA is TGTGCCAGCAGACGGACAACAGGGGGCAACGCTGAAGCTTTCTTT.

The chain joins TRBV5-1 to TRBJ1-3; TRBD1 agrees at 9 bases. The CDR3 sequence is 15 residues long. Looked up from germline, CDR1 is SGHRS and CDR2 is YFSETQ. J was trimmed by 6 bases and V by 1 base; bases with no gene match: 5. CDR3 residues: CASSLSGQGENTIYF. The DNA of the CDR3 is TGCGCCAGCAGCTTGTCGGGACAGGGAGAAAACACCATATATTTT.

The CDR3 sequence is CAWRRNEQFF. CDR3 bases: TGTGCCTGGAGGCGCAATGAGCAGTTCTTC. The genes are TRBV30 and TRBJ2-1; D remains ambiguous. This CDR3 spans 10 amino acids. Trimming removed 3 bases at V and 6 bases at J, with 3 bases between. Looked up from germline, CDR1 is GTSNPN and CDR2 is SVGIG (reference sequence).

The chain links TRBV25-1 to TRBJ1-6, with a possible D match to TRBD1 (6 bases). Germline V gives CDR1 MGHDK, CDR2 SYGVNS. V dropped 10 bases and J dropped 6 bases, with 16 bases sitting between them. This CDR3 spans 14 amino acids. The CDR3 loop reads CATKSTGRNSPLHF. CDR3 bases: TGTGCCACCAAATCCACAGGGCGTAATTCACCCCTCCACTTT.

The CDR3: CASTVGWREGNEQFF. DNA of the CDR3: TGTGCCAGCACCGTAGGGTGGCGGGAGGGCAATGAGCAGTTCTTC. This chain joins TRBV6-5 and TRBJ2-1; TRBD2 matches 9 bases. From germline, CDR1 is MNHEY and CDR2 SVGAGI. This CDR3 region has 15 residues. The trim removed 7 bases at V and 6 bases at J, leaving 10 bases unmatched.

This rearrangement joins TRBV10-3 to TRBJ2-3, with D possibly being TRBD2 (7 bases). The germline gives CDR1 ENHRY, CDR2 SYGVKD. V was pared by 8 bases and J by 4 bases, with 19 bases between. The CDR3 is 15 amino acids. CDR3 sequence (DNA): TGTGCCATCGGCCGGGGGGCCGGTGGGTCAGATACGCAGTATTTT. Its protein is CAIGRGAGGSDTQYF.

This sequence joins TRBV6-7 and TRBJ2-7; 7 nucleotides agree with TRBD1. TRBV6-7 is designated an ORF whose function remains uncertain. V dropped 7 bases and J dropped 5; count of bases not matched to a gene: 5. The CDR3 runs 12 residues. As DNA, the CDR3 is TGTGCCAGCATGAGGGGGCCCCACGAGCAGTACTTC. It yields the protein CASMRGPHEQYF.

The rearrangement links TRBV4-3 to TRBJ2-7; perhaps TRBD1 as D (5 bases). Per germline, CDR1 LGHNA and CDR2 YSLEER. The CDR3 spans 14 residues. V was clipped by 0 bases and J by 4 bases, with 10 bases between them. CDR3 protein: CASSQEEGVYEQYF. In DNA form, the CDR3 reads TGCGCCAGCAGCCAAGAAGAAGGGGTGTACGAGCAGTACTTC.

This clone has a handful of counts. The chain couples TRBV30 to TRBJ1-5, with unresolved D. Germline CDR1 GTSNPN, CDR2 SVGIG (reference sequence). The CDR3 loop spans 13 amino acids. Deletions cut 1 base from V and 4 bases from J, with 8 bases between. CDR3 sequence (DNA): TGTGCCTGGAGTGGCGGTAATAATCAGCCCCAGCATTTT. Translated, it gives CAWSGGNNQPQHF.

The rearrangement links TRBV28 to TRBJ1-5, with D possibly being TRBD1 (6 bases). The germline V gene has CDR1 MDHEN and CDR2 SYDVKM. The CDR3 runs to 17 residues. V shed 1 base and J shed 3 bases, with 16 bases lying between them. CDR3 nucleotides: TGTGCCAGCAGTTTATCACTTAGGGGGAAGACCAATCAGCCCCAGCATTTT. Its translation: CASSLSLRGKTNQPQHF.

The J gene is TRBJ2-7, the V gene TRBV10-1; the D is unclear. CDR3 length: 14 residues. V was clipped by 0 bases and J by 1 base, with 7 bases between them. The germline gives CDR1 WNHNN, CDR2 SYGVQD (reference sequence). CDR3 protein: CASSESGKSYEQYF. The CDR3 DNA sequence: TGCGCCAGCAGTGAGTCTGGCAAATCCTACGAGCAGTACTTC.

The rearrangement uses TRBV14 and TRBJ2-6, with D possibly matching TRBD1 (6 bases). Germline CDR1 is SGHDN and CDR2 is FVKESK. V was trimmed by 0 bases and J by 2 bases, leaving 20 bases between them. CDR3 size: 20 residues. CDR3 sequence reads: CASSQDSRGWSLAGANVLTF. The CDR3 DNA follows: TGTGCCAGCAGCCAAGATTCGAGGGGGTGGTCTTTGGCTGGGGCCAACGTCCTGACTTTC.

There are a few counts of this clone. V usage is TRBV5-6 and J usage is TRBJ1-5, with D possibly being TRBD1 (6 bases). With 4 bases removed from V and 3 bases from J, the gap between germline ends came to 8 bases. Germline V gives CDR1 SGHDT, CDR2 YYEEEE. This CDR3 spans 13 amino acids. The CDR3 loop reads CASSGGLNQPQHF. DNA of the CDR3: TGTGCCAGCAGCGGGGGCCTCAATCAGCCCCAGCATTTT.

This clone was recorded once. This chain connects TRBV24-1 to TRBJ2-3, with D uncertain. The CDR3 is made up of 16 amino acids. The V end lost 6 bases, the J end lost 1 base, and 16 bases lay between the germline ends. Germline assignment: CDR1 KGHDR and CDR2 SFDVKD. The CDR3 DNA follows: TGTGCCACCAGTTCTCACAGACGCACGGGCACAGATACGCAGTATTTT. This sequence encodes CATSSHRRTGTDTQYF.

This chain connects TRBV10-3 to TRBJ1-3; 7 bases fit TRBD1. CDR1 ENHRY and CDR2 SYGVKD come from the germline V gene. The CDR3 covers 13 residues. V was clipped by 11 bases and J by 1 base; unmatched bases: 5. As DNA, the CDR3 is TGTGCCGTCTCGACAGGGTCTGGAAACACCATATATTTT. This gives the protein CAVSTGSGNTIYF.